One and the same sample provided the 7 T cell receptor beta chains below, sequenced in a study of OX40 agonist ivuxolimab in advanced cancers. Repertoires were generated with immunoSEQ multiplex PCR, while TCRdb's copy carries only in-frame clones and drops some. Altogether some 86,000 clones are present, 91% being singletons, with the ten largest covering more than 5.5%. The sequences come from CD4+ or CD8+ T cells sorted from blood, collected in a trial of the OX40 agonist ivuxolimab. The receptors were sampled from an adult with an advanced solid tumor such as melanoma, head and neck, liver or kidney cancer.

The chain links TRBV5-1 to TRBJ2-1; 7 nucleotides match TRBD2. This CDR3 comprises 16 residues. V lost 3 bases and J lost 2; bases outside the gene matches: 8. Germline V gives CDR1 SGHRS, CDR2 YFSETQ. In nucleotides, the CDR3 is TGCGCCAGCAGCTCCGGGGCGGGAGTTACCTACAATGAGCAGTTCTTC. Residues: CASSSGAGVTYNEQFF. Based on the CDR3 plus reference TRBV5-1 and TRBJ2-1, the full variable domain is KAGVTQTPRYLIKTRGQQVTLSCSPISGHRSVSWYQQTPGQGLQFLFEYFSETQRNKGNFPGRFSGRQFSNSRSEMNVSTLELGDSALYLCASSSGAGVTYNEQFFGPGTRLTVL.

The chain is built from TRBV5-1 and TRBJ2-5; TRBD1 aligns across 7 bases. The CDR3 is 14 residues long. Trimming at V came to 4 bases and at J to 2 bases, leaving 5 bases not matched to a gene. Per germline, CDR1 SGHRS and CDR2 YFSETQ. The CDR3 DNA follows: TGCGCCAGCAGCCTTGGACAGGCGCAAGAGACCCAGTACTTC. Translated: CASSLGQAQETQYF.

The chain is built from TRBV6-4 and TRBJ2-1, with 11 positions matching TRBD2. Trimming took 0 bases from V and 6 from J; bases not matched to a gene: 4. The CDR3 extends over 16 amino acids. CDR1 is MRHNA and CDR2 is SNTAGT in the germline V gene. CDR3 coding DNA: TGTGCCAGCAGTGACTCAACTAGCGGGAGTCCCAATGAGCAGTTCTTC. Its translation: CASSDSTSGSPNEQFF.

Here the CDR3 reads CASSLLLAGGSHEQYF. In nucleotides, the CDR3 is TGTGCCAGCAGTTTATTGTTAGCGGGAGGATCCCACGAGCAGTACTTC. The V gene is TRBV28, the J gene TRBJ2-7, with 10 bases fitting TRBD2. Germline V gene sequence: CDR1 MDHEN, CDR2 SYDVKM. The V gene end was trimmed by 1 base and the J gene end by 5 bases; junction bases not matched to a gene: 8. The length of the CDR3 is 16 residues.

The CDR3 spells CASSYSYEQYF. The CDR3 region has the DNA TGTGCCAGCAGTTACAGCTACGAGCAGTACTTC. The chain uses TRBV28 and TRBJ2-7; no definite D call. This CDR3 contains 11 residues. The V end lost 4 bases, the J end lost 3 bases, and 4 bases lay between the germline ends. The germline CDR1 and CDR2 sequences are MDHEN and SYDVKM. Variable domain in full (rest from reference TRBV28 and TRBJ2-7): DVKVTQSSRYLVKRTGEKVFLECVQDMDHENMFWYRQDPGLGLRLIYFSYDVKMKEKGDIPEGYSVSREKKERFSLILESASTNQTSMYLCASSYSYEQYFGPGTRLTVT.

The chain joins TRBV7-9 to TRBJ2-5; D may be TRBD1 (5 bases). Trimming pared 2 bases from V and 2 bases from J, leaving 9 bases between. The CDR3 spans 14 residues. Per the germline V gene, CDR1 is SEHNR and CDR2 is FQNEAQ (reference sequence). DNA for the CDR3: TGTGCCAGCAGCTTACGGACACTTCAAGAGACCCAGTACTTC. Protein sequence: CASSLRTLQETQYF.

This clone came up a few times. This chain connects TRBV7-2 to TRBJ1-2, with D possibly matching TRBD1 (5 bases). The ends were cut back, 2 bases at V and 6 bases at J, with 13 bases in the middle. Per the germline V gene, CDR1 is SGHTA and CDR2 is FQGNSA. This CDR3 is built from 14 residues. The CDR3 nucleotides are TGTGCCAGCAGCTTACAGGTCGGGGGAAATGGCTACACCTTC. Its protein is CASSLQVGGNGYTF.